This TCR beta chain was obtained from a study of control samples from healthy donors and cancer patients. Assay: immunoSEQ multiplex PCR; the TCRdb copy retains only in-frame clones and omits some. The sample lists 65,000 to 90,000 clones; around 87% were seen once. Trimming shortened V by 6 bases and J by 5 bases, and 13 bases separated the two germline ends. This CDR3 is built from 13 residues. Germline-derived CDR1 and CDR2 are SGHTA and FQGNSA. The receptor was derived from a man aged 45 to 65 in good health. The sample consisted of blood. The chain has TRBV7-2 and TRBJ2-5; possibly TRBD2 for D (5 bases). The CDR3 reads CASSGLPGETQYF. The CDR3 bases are TGTGCCAGCAGTGGACTTCCGGGGGAGACCCAGTACTTC.